The 3 T cell receptor beta chains below all came from one sample that was sequenced in a study of blood T cell repertoires in COVID-19. Generated by immunoSEQ multiplex PCR, the TCRdb table keeps only in-frame clones and is missing some. The table records under 150,000 clones, approximately 79% of them present only once. The sequencing sample was made of PBMCs or T cells enriched from blood (not recorded which). The receptors shown here come from a woman aged 50 to 60 who had recovered from COVID-19.

A remark on this clone: Other DNA sequences from this sample encode an identical CDR3 as well. The V gene is TRBV7-9, the J gene TRBJ2-5; 12 bases match TRBD2. The CDR3 totals 17 residues. The trim removed 3 bases at V and 4 bases at J, leaving 9 bases unmatched. In germline, CDR1 is SEHNR, CDR2 FQNEAQ (reference sequence). The CDR3 coding sequence is TGTGCCAGCAGCTTCGGTCTAGCGGGGGGGCCGGGAGAGACCCAGTACTTC. This gives the protein CASSFGLAGGPGETQYF.

The chain links TRBV27 to TRBJ2-5; 14 bases are shared with TRBD2. V lost 4 bases to trimming and J lost 6 bases; unmatched junction nucleotides: 10. This CDR3 contains 17 residues. In germline, CDR1 is MNHEY, CDR2 SMNVEV (reference sequence). The chain's CDR3 is CASSWGPTSGRVKTQYF. In DNA, the CDR3 is TGTGCCAGCAGTTGGGGCCCGACTAGCGGGAGGGTGAAGACCCAGTACTTC.

The V and J genes are TRBV19 and TRBJ1-1; D is unclear. This CDR3 region has 12 residues. Germline V gives CDR1 LNHDA, CDR2 SQIVND (reference sequence). The V end was cut by 6 bases, the J end by 4 bases, with 9 bases between. In DNA, the CDR3 is TGTGCCAGTAGGAGAGAGCCCACTGAAGCTTTCTTT. Residues: CASRREPTEAFF.